This note documents a single TCR beta chain sequence. This clone came up a few times. Its antigen is not yet known. Nothing much larger sits one base from this clone, and base qualities are not available. Trimming takes 4 bases off V and 6 bases off J; junction bases not matched to a gene: 0. Counted from cysteine to phenylalanine, this CDR3 has 12 amino acids. Just the 36-base CDR3 DNA is kept, in frame starting at base 1. The germline V gene (reference sequence) supplies CDR1 WNHNN and CDR2 SYGVQD. The CDR3 regions of human TCRbeta chains were analyzed by immunosequencing. Per the original workflow: TCRs in the repertoires were compared against a reference library of SARS-CoV-2-specific TCRs that had been generated with the MIRA antigen-specificity platform. Breadth was defined as the fraction of unique TCRs that were SARS-CoV-2-associated, and depth was defined as the fraction of total T cells that were SARS-CoV-2-associated. Using the MIRA data, each spike-specific TCR was assigned both to the spike region to which the TCR was reactive and to a CD4 or CD8 class. Log10-transformed breadth and depth values were compared by one-way ANOVA with Sidak's multiple comparisons tests. TCRdb took this table from immuneACCESS and kept in-frame rearrangements with V and J called. Such tables lack part of the clones; where checked against another copy, unresolved V genes explain under half of the gap, and the rest is unexplained. Clone size and V and J calls were adopted from that table, with D and trimming inferred from the DNA. The sample table contains 160,000 or so clones; only one count was recorded for about nine tenths of them. Around 1.9% of the sample rests with the top ten.

This entry belongs to a study of T cell responses to AZD1222 COVID-19 vaccine (dated by TCRdb to about 2021). In the study overall: Because spike-specific TCR depth and breadth did not differ between the two schedules, AZD1222 recipients who got a second dose at roughly 4 weeks were pooled with those who got a second dose at roughly 12 weeks. Trial participants were enrolled into age subgroups of 18-55, 56-69 and 70-plus years, which contained approximately 150, 28 and 58 TCR-sequenced participants, respectively. A total of 233 trial participants underwent TCR sequencing, of whom roughly 210 received two doses of AZD1222 and about 25 received two doses of the MenACWY control vaccine. What the work shows at the level of the full study, not this receptor alone: The whole spike protein was spanned by vaccine-associated CD4 TCRs, and dominant responses were seen in regions 160-218 and 743-854. Reportedly, close to half of the unique spike-specific TCRs recognized epitopes lying outside the regions that are mutated in the B.1.351 and B.1.1.7 variants. Conclusions about previously exposed vaccinees are limited because only six or seven AZD1222 recipients were SARS-CoV-2 seropositive at baseline. Participants were mostly white British, with more females than males. The authors suggested clonal diversity may have been underestimated. In the small 56-69-year group, the increase in depth fell short of significance, most likely because of low power. After two AZD1222 doses, both the breadth and the depth of spike-specific TCRs were significantly higher than at day 0 and than in MenACWY recipients. Because no samples from the day 14 peak response were available, repertoires could be characterized only after the peak T cell response.

Sample time point, as interpreted from the label and publication: baseline before first vaccination. Samples from vaccinated people were obtained from the UK trials COV001 and COV002, which included a single-blind randomized controlled phase 2/3 trial of AZD1222 (ChAdOx1 nCoV-19) in healthy adults. Trial participant PBMC samples were collected at day 0 and day 28 after the second dose for TCRbeta chain sequencing. The sequence joins TRBV10-1 to TRBJ2-1; 7 bases in the junction line up with TRBD1. The clonotype was recovered from an adult in good health. Sequenced material: peripheral blood, taken on day 0 of AZD1222 vaccination. Here is the DNA: TGCGCCAGCAGTGGACAGGGCAATGAGCAGTTCTTC. The encoded protein is CASSGQGNEQFF.